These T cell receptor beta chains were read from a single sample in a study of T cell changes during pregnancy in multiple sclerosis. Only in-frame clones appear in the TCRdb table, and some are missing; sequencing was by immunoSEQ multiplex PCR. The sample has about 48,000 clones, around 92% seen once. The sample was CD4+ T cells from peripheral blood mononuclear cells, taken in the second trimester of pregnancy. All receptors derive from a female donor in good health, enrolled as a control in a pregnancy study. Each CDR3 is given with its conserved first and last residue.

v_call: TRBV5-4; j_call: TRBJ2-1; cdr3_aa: CASSPPSGSRSEQFF
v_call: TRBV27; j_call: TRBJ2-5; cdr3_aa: CASSFSPGRGETQYF
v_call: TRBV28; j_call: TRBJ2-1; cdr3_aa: CASSLGLDGNEQFF
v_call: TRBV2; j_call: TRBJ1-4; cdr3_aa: CASSEAAGSSEKLFF
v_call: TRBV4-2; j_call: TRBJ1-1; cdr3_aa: CASSQEFRTEAFF
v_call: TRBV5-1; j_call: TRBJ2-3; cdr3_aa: CASSLAGGPVDTQYF
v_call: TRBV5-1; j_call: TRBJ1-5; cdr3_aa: CASSRTGGQPQHF
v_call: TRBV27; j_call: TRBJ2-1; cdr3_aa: CASSLGSTPNEQFF
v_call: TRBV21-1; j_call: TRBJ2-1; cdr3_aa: CASSKDYDNEQFF
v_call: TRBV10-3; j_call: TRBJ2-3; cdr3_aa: CAISEGTSGSSTDTQYF
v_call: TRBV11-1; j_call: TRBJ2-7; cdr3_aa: CASSPGTQYEQYF
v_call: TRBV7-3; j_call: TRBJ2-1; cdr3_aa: CASSLIAGKGYNEQFF
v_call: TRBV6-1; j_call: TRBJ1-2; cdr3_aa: CASSEYEGYRGYTF
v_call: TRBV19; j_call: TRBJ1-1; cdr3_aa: CASSIDGQGRGTEAFF
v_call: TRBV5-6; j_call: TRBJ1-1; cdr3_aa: CASSLDPRGPTEAFF
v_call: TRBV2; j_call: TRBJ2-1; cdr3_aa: CASSVFAGVGNEQFF
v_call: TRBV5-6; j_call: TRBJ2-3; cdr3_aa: CASSLGQGVQDTQYF